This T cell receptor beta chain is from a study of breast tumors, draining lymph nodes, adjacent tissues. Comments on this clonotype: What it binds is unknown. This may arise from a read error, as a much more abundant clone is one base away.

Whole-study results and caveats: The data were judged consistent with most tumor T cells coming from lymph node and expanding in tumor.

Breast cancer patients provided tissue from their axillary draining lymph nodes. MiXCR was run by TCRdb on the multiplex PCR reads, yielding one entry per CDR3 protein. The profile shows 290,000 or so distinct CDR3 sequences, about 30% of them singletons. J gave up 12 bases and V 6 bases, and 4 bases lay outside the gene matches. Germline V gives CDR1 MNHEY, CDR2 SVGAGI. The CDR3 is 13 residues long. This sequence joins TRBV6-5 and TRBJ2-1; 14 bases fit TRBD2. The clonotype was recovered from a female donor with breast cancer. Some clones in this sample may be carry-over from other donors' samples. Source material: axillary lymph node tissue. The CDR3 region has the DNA TGTGCCAGCAGCACCGGACTAGCGGGGGGGCAGTTCTTC. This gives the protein CASSTGLAGGQFF.